This T cell receptor beta chain was identified during a study of T-cell reconstitution after alpha-beta-depleted transplantation in children (dated by TCRdb to about 2016). Looking at the study overall: The study quantitatively tracked T-cell immune reconstitution after TCRalphabeta/CD19-depleted allogeneic hematopoietic cell transplantation in children using TCR repertoire profiling.

General conclusions and limits of the study: The apparently early recovery of alphabetaT-cell counts about two months after transplant reportedly depended on only several hundred rapidly expanded clones that came from non-depleted graft cells. Over the following months the frequencies of hyperexpanded clones went down, and after one year T-cell counts and TCRbeta diversity were mostly credited to newly produced T cells. In some patients, the high TCRbeta diversity seen at day 60 was put down to recipient T cells and intrathymic progenitors that had survived conditioning.

The CDR3 measures 15 amino acids from cysteine to phenylalanine. Only the CDR3 part of the read is kept: 45 bases, read in frame from the first base. From the germline V gene (reference sequence), CDR1 is DFQATT and CDR2 is SNEGSKA. The V end loses 5 bases and the J end loses 0 bases, and a stretch of 15 bases separates them. This clonotype was counted a few times. Which antigen it targets is not known. Base-call qualities are not available, and no considerably larger clone is one nucleotide away. According to the study, the label for this sample's treatment or condition signals: allogeneic hematopoietic cell transplantation with graft depleted of TCRalphabeta T cells and CD19 B cells. The children who served as transplant recipients had been given grafts of TCRalphabeta/CD19-depleted allogeneic hematopoietic cells. Library preparation was by PCR. Sequencer: Illumina HiSeq 2500. TCR library preparation used molecular barcoding, with unique molecular identifiers applied to normalize quantification of the TCRbeta repertoire. TCRdb applied fastp at Q25 and MiXCR to the public reads, then kept only in-frame beta chains. Each record represents a unique CDR3 protein, reported with the most common genes and DNA among its rows. This sample is represented by about 300,000 distinct CDR3 sequences; approximately 7.3% of them were singletons. 9.1% of the sample comes from the top ten.

The chain is encoded by TRBV20-1 joined to TRBJ2-3; possibly the D gene is TRBD1, per 6 matching bases. This clonotype was sampled from a female patient aged 2-15 years who had a stem cell transplant for Fanconi anemia, so the T cells may come from the graft donor. The material sequenced was peripheral blood, taken 360 days after TCRalphabeta/CD19-depleted stem cell transplant. The CDR3 has the sequence CSADYRVGSTDTQYF. The bases are TGCAGTGCTGACTACAGGGTGGGCAGCACAGATACGCAGTATTTT.